Listed below are T cell receptor beta chains from one sample, sequenced in a study of post-analysis software for immune sequencing data. TCRdb re-derived calls from the PCR reads in MiXCR, one entry per CDR3 protein. The sample holds 450,000 or so distinct CDR3 sequences, roughly 45% seen once. The sample was blood. These receptors were taken from a girl aged 10-17 years with multiple sclerosis. Each CDR3 is given with its conserved first and last residue. D genes are given only for firm matches. Clone size, where shown, is once, few, many, or a class for clones that have expanded.

D gene | clone size | J gene | V gene | CDR3 DNA | CDR3 protein
TRBD1 | - | TRBJ1-1 | TRBV4-3 | TGCGCCAGCAGCCAAGAGGGGACAGGTGGCGTACTTCGGGGCGGAAGGAACACTGAAGCTTTCTTT | CASSQEGTGGVLRGGRNTEAFF
- | - | TRBJ2-7 | TRBV5-1 | TGCGCCAGCAGCTTGGCCAGGGGAAAAGGCCACGAGCAGTACTTC | CASSLARGKGHEQYF
TRBD1 | - | TRBJ1-5 | TRBV10-3 | TGTGCCACTCAAAGGACAGGGGGCGGTCAGCCCCAGCATTTT | CATQRTGGGQPQHF
- | few | TRBJ2-6 | TRBV6-5 | TGTGCCAGCAGTTACTCCACCTATGCCACTGGCTCTGGGGCCAACGTCCTGACTTTC | CASSYSTYATGSGANVLTF
TRBD2 | - | TRBJ2-1 | TRBV12-3/TRBV12-4 | TGTGCCAGCAGTCCCCTAGCGGGAGGAACAGGCTCCTACAATGAGCAGTTCTTC | CASSPLAGGTGSYNEQFF
- | - | TRBJ2-1 | TRBV5-6 | TGTGCCAGCAGCTTGAACCAAGGACTCCTCTACAATGAGCAGTTCTTC | CASSLNQGLLYNEQFF
TRBD2 | - | TRBJ2-2 | TRBV20-1 | TGCAGTGCTAGAGATCTAGCTAGCGGGGTAACCGGGGAGCTGTTTTTT | CSARDLASGVTGELFF
- | - | TRBJ1-1 | TRBV29-1 | TGCAGCGTTGGTGACAGACAAAACACTGAAGCTTTCTTT | CSVGDRQNTEAFF
- | - | TRBJ2-5 | TRBV9 | TGTGCCAGCAGCGTAGGAGGAGGCCGGGGTTTAGAGACCCAGTACTTC | CASSVGGGRGLETQYF
TRBD1 | - | TRBJ1-1 | TRBV4-2 | TGTGCCAGCAGCCAAGACGTAAAGGGACAGGTGAACACTGAAGCTTTCTTT | CASSQDVKGQVNTEAFF
- | - | TRBJ2-1 | TRBV9 | TGTGCCAGCAGCGCTAAGGGGTCCTACAATGAGCAGTTCTTC | CASSAKGSYNEQFF
- | - | TRBJ1-2 | TRBV12-3/TRBV12-4 | TGTGCCAGCAGTGAGGACAGCCCCGATGGCTACACCTTC | CASSEDSPDGYTF
- | once | TRBJ2-7 | TRBV27 | TGTGCCAGCAGTTTAAGGGTCGGAGCGCTCTACGAGCAGTACTTC | CASSLRVGALYEQYF
- | few | TRBJ2-6 | TRBV4-2 | TGTGCCAGCAGCCAAGAGGGGGGATCCTCTGGGGCCAACGTCCTGACTTTC | CASSQEGGSSGANVLTF
- | - | TRBJ2-7 | TRBV12-3/TRBV12-4 | TGTGCCAGCAGTTTTTTCCGGGGGGCAGTCAACGAGCAGTACTTC | CASSFFRGAVNEQYF
TRBD2 | - | TRBJ2-5 | TRBV12-3/TRBV12-4 | TGTGCCAGCAGTTTCACTAGCGGGAGGGAAGGGACCCAGTACTTC | CASSFTSGREGTQYF
- | - | TRBJ2-3 | TRBV12-3/TRBV12-4 | TGTGCCAGCAGGCCACCGGGACTCAGCACAGATACGCAGTATTTT | CASRPPGLSTDTQYF
- | few | TRBJ2-7 | TRBV20-1 | TGCAGTGCTACAGATATCGAGCAGTACTTC | CSATDIEQYF
TRBD1 | - | TRBJ2-1 | TRBV12-3/TRBV12-4 | TGTGCCGGCAGCCCTGGGACAGGCCCCTCCTACAATGAGCAGTTCTTC | CAGSPGTGPSYNEQFF
TRBD2 | - | TRBJ2-1 | TRBV6-2/TRBV6-3 | TGTGCCAGCGGTTTGCCCGTGACTAGCGGCTACAATGAGCAGTTCTTC | CASGLPVTSGYNEQFF
- | - | TRBJ1-4 | TRBV12-3/TRBV12-4 | TGTGCCAGCAGTCTACGCATGGCTAGTAATGAAAAACTGTTTTTT | CASSLRMASNEKLFF
- | - | TRBJ2-7 | TRBV5-8 | TGTGCCAGCAGCCCGACAGCCATCGGCGAGCAGTACTTC | CASSPTAIGEQYF
TRBD1 | few | TRBJ2-3 | TRBV6-2/TRBV6-3 | TGTGCCAGCAGTGGACAGGGGAGCACAGATACGCAGTATTTT | CASSGQGSTDTQYF
- | - | TRBJ2-7 | TRBV7-2 | TGTGCCAGCAGCTTAGCGGAGGCGTCCGAGCAGTACTTC | CASSLAEASEQYF
TRBD2 | - | TRBJ2-1 | TRBV11-2 | TGTGCCAGCAGCGTGACGAGCGGGGGGGCGGGAAATGAGCAGTTCTTC | CASSVTSGGAGNEQFF
- | - | TRBJ1-2 | TRBV6-1 | TGTGCCAACGAAGACGGACAAGGGCCTCGTGGTGGCTACACCTTC | CANEDGQGPRGGYTF
- | - | TRBJ1-5 | TRBV6-1 | TGTGCCAGCACGGAGGGAGGGTACCAGCCCCAGCATTTT | CASTEGGYQPQHF
- | few | TRBJ2-7 | TRBV28 | TGTGCCAGCAGTACTTGGACTGAGCAGTACTTC | CASSTWTEQYF
TRBD1 | - | TRBJ2-7 | TRBV2 | TGTGCCAGCAGGCCGCCCGGGACAGGGGGCTACGAGCAGTACTTC | CASRPPGTGGYEQYF
TRBD2 | - | TRBJ2-1 | TRBV28 | TGTGCCAGCAGTTTACATGCTAGCGGAAGTGGGGGTGAGCAGTTCTTC | CASSLHASGSGGEQFF
- | - | TRBJ2-4 | TRBV7-9 | TGTGCCAGCAGCTTGACTACCACCGGGACAATTCTGTACTTC | CASSLTTTGTILYF
TRBD1 | - | TRBJ2-5 | TRBV20-1 | TGCAGTGCGACAGGGGGAGAGCTGGAGACCCAGTACTTC | CSATGGELETQYF
- | - | TRBJ2-1 | TRBV5-1 | TGTGCCAGCAGCTTAGTTGGGAACAATGAACAGTTCTTC | CASSLVGNNEQFF
TRBD2 | - | TRBJ2-1 | TRBV27 | TGTGCCAGCAGTTTACCCGGGGCACTAGCGGGAGTGAACAATGAGCAGTTCTTC | CASSLPGALAGVNNEQFF
TRBD2 | - | TRBJ2-3 | TRBV20-1 | TGCAGTGCTAGTGTTAGCGGGAATAGGGAAGATACGCAGTATTTT | CSASVSGNREDTQYF
- | - | TRBJ2-7 | TRBV20-1 | TGCAGTGCTCCCAAGGGTAGCTCCTACGAGCGGTACTTC | CSAPKGSSYERYF
- | - | TRBJ2-7 | TRBV10-2 | TGCGCCAGCAGTGACGATTGGTCTCCGACCGTCTACGAGCAGTACTTC | CASSDDWSPTVYEQYF
TRBD1 | - | TRBJ1-2 | TRBV14 | TGTGCCAGCAGCCAGGCAGGGGGCTACTATGGCTACACCTTC | CASSQAGGYYGYTF
- | - | TRBJ1-2 | TRBV20-1 | TGCAGTGCTACAGGGGAGGCTAACTATGGCTACACCTTC | CSATGEANYGYTF
- | - | TRBJ2-1 | TRBV3-1 | TGTGCCAGCAGCCCCCCGGGACGGGCGCAGTTCTTC | CASSPPGRAQFF
TRBD2 | - | TRBJ2-5 | TRBV4-1 | TGCGCCAGCAGCCAACCCGGGGAGGGGGAGACCCAGTACTTC | CASSQPGEGETQYF
- | - | TRBJ1-1 | TRBV5-5 | TGTGCCAGCAGCTTGGTGGGAATTGAAGCTTTCTTT | CASSLVGIEAFF
TRBD2 | few | TRBJ2-5 | TRBV6-2/TRBV6-3 | TGTGCCAGCAGTTACTCGATTCTAGCGGGAGAAGAGACCCAGTACTTC | CASSYSILAGEETQYF